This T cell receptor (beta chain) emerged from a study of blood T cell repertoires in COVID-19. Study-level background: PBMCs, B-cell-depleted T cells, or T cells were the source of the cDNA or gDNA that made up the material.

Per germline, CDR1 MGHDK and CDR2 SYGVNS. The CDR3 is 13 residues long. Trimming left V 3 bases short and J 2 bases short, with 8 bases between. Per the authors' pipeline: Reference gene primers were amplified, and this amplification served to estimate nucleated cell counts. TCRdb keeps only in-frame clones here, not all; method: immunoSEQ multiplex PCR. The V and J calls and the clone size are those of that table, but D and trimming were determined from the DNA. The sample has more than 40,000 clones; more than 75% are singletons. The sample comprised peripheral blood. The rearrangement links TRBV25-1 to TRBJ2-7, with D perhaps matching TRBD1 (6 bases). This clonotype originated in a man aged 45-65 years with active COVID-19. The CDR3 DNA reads TGTGCCAGCAGTGAGGGACAAGCCTACGAGCAGTACTTC. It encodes CASSEGQAYEQYF.